These 19 T cell receptor beta chains were all obtained from the same sample, sequenced in a study of shared clonotypes between healthy human individuals. Method: immunoSEQ multiplex PCR; TCRdb's copy keeps in-frame clones and lacks some. Here the sample spans 400,000 to 500,000 clones, 76% being singletons. The specimen sequenced was PBMCs. The receptors were sampled from a woman aged 40-49 years in good health. Some clones in this sample may be carry-over from other donors' samples.

With respect to this clone: This is likely an artifact of a read error, given a far larger clone one base away. This chain uses TRBV30 with TRBJ2-6; D possibly corresponds to TRBD1 (5 bases). Germline assignment: CDR1 GTSNPN and CDR2 SVGIG (reference sequence). This CDR3 has 16 amino acids. V was cut by 2 bases and J by 2 bases, with 13 bases left in between. CDR3 nucleotide sequence: TGTGCCTGGAGTAAATTATTGGGGCCTGGGGCCAACGTCCTGACTTTC. This codes for CAWSKLLGPGANVLTF.

V and J are TRBV7-8 and TRBJ2-5; no clear D. Germline V gene lookup returns CDR1 SGHVS and CDR2 FQNEAQ. V gave up 1 base and J gave up 2 bases, with 14 bases separating them. The CDR3 runs 16 residues. The CDR3 loop is CASSLVWGQIQETQYF. Written as DNA, the CDR3 is TGTGCCAGCAGCTTAGTCTGGGGTCAGATTCAAGAGACCCAGTACTTC.

This clone was observed a handful of times. The chain joins TRBV28 to TRBJ2-5, with no clear D. In germline, CDR1 is MDHEN, CDR2 SYDVKM. There are 13 residues in the CDR3. Trimming took off 3 bases at V and 3 bases at J, with 8 bases between the two ends. The CDR3 protein is CASSFMRKETQYF. The CDR3 DNA reads as TGTGCCAGCAGTTTCATGAGAAAAGAGACCCAGTACTTC.

Regarding this clone: A much larger clone lies one base from this, so it may be a read error. The chain carries TRBV29-1 and TRBJ1-1; D ambiguous. The CDR3 is 11 amino acids. CDR1 is SQVTM and CDR2 is ANQGSEA in the germline V gene. The CDR3 nucleotides are TGCAGCATTGAATCCCGGAGGCAAGCTTTCTTT. Translated: CSIESRRQAFF.

V and J are TRBV19 and TRBJ1-2, with D possibly TRBD1 on 5 matching bases. V was pared by 6 bases and J by 2 bases, with 22 bases between. Germline CDR1 and CDR2: LNHDA and SQIVND (reference sequence). This CDR3 spans 17 amino acids. The CDR3 sequence is CASSDPGSFSSNYGYTF. CDR3 DNA: TGTGCCAGTAGCGACCCAGGGTCATTCTCTTCCAACTATGGCTACACCTTC.

The chain joins TRBV7-3 to TRBJ2-2; D tentatively fits TRBD1 or TRBD2 (6 bases each). The CDR3 has 15 residues. V was shortened by 2 bases and J by 3 bases, with 10 bases between the two germline ends. Germline CDR1 SGHTA, CDR2 FQGTGA. This chain's CDR3 is CASSLGGRYTGELFF. The DNA for the CDR3 is TGTGCCAGCAGCTTAGGGGGGCGGTACACCGGGGAGCTGTTTTTT.

The gene calls are TRBV6-5 and TRBJ1-2; D not resolved. V was trimmed by 2 bases and J by 8 bases, leaving 21 bases between them. The CDR3 is made up of 16 amino acids. Germline lookup yields CDR1 MNHEY and CDR2 SVGAGI. The chain's CDR3 is CASSYEVAEYVTGYTF. The CDR3 DNA sequence: TGTGCCAGCAGTTACGAGGTCGCTGAGTACGTTACCGGCTACACCTTC.

This clone was seen a few times. The genes are TRBV28 and TRBJ1-1, with a weak D call TRBD1 (6 bases). The CDR3 totals 16 residues. From germline, CDR1 is MDHEN and CDR2 SYDVKM. The ends were cut back, 6 bases at V and 0 bases at J, with 17 bases in the middle. The CDR3 DNA sequence: TGTGCCAGCAGACCGACGGACAGCTCAGTGAACACTGAAGCTTTCTTT. Protein: CASRPTDSSVNTEAFF.

This clone was recorded only once. This may be a read error, as it is one base from a much larger clone. The same CDR3 is also encoded by other DNA sequences in this sample. The rearrangement joins TRBV7-2 to TRBJ2-7, with 7 positions matching TRBD1. Germline-derived CDR1 and CDR2 are SGHTA and FQGNSA. The CDR3 has 14 residues. Trimming cost V 1 base and J 2 bases; bases outside gene matches: 2. The CDR3 loop reads CASSLDRGPYEQYF. CDR3 DNA sequence: TGTGCCAGCAGCTTAGACAGGGGTCCCTACGAGCAGTACTTC.

This clone turned up a few times. Other DNA sequences from this sample encode an identical CDR3 as well. The gene calls are TRBV27 and TRBJ2-7; 9 positions match TRBD1. V shed 4 bases and J 4 bases; nucleotides not matched to a gene: 5. The length of the CDR3 is 14 residues. Germline values: CDR1 MNHEY, CDR2 SMNVEV (reference sequence). The CDR3 spells CASSSGQGLYEQYF. For the CDR3, the DNA is TGTGCCAGCAGTTCGGGACAGGGATTGTACGAGCAGTACTTC.

V is TRBV9 and J is TRBJ2-3, with 12 bases identical to TRBD2. The CDR3 totals 17 residues. Germline lookup yields CDR1 SGDLS and CDR2 YYNGEE. The trim removed 0 bases at V and 2 bases at J, leaving 4 bases unmatched. In DNA, the CDR3 is TGTGCCAGCAGCGTAGGGGGACTAGCGGGCCTCACAGATACGCAGTATTTT. It yields the protein CASSVGGLAGLTDTQYF.

The chain couples TRBV11-2 to TRBJ2-3; no reliable D call. The germline V and J ends were trimmed by 5 bases and 0 bases, with 12 bases remaining between them. The CDR3 loop spans 15 amino acids. Germline V gene lookup returns CDR1 SGHAT and CDR2 FQNNGV. The CDR3 loop is CASSPGVSSTDTQYF. The CDR3 DNA is TGTGCCAGCAGCCCCGGAGTTTCTAGCACAGATACGCAGTATTTT.

V gene TRBV28 combines with J gene TRBJ2-7; 9 nucleotides align to TRBD1. V lost 7 bases and J lost 1; bases outside the gene matches: 17. This CDR3 has 18 residues. Germline V gene sequence: CDR1 MDHEN, CDR2 SYDVKM. The DNA of the CDR3 is TGTGCCAGCACCACCACGGGGGCCGGGACAGGGTCGTCCTACGAGCAGTACTTC. Translation: CASTTTGAGTGSSYEQYF.

In regard to this clone: The conserved closing phenylalanine or tryptophan is absent in this CDR3, likely reflecting a read error. This rearrangement joins TRBV7-2 to TRBJ2-3; D is ambiguous. The V end was cut by 2 bases, the J end by 3 bases, with 9 bases between. The CDR3 sequence is 14 residues long. CDR1 SGHTA and CDR2 FQGNSA come from the germline V gene. Here the CDR3 reads CASSLLAETDTQYS. CDR3 nucleotides: TGTGCCAGCAGCTTATTGGCGGAAACAGATACGCAGTATTCT.

The chain employs TRBV28 and TRBJ2-7; TRBD1 agrees at 9 bases. Germline trimming cut 4 bases from V and 9 bases from J; bases unmatched to any gene: 7. The CDR3 has 13 residues. Looked up from germline, CDR1 is MDHEN and CDR2 is SYDVKM. The CDR3 reads CASSSPTGGRQYF. The DNA of the CDR3 is TGTGCCAGCAGTTCTCCGACAGGGGGTAGGCAGTACTTC.

The V and J genes are TRBV7-9 and TRBJ1-1; no firm D call. Germline V gives CDR1 SEHNR, CDR2 FQNEAQ (reference sequence). The CDR3 loop spans 16 amino acids. Trimming removed 6 bases at V and 3 bases at J, with 20 bases between. Here the CDR3 reads CASRSFGGGGYTEAFF. Here the CDR3 DNA reads TGTGCCAGCAGGTCTTTCGGAGGAGGCGGCTACACTGAAGCTTTCTTT.

Comment on this clone: A junction end diverges from the germline sequence, so it may reflect a read error. The identical CDR3 is also encoded by other nucleotide sequences in the sample. The chain joins TRBV11-2 to TRBJ2-5; 10 bases are a match to TRBD1. Germline lookup yields CDR1 SGHAT and CDR2 FQNNGV. This CDR3 has 15 residues. The CDR3 here is CASSTPTGGRETQYF. CDR3 nucleotides: TGCGCCAGCAGCACACCGACAGGGGGCAGGGAGACCCAGTACTTC.

The chain employs TRBV5-1 and TRBJ2-1; TRBD2 is a possible D gene (6 bases). Trimming left V 3 bases short and J 8 bases short, with 15 bases between. CDR3 length: 14 amino acids. Germline V gene data show CDR1 as SGHRS and CDR2 as YFSETQ. The CDR3 bases are TGCGCCAGCAGCTGGGGACTTCCTACGGATGAGCAGTTCTTC. This sequence encodes CASSWGLPTDEQFF.

V usage is TRBV5-1 and J usage is TRBJ2-5; 7 nucleotides agree with TRBD1. CDR1 is SGHRS and CDR2 is YFSETQ in the germline V gene. The J segment lost 0 bases and the V segment lost 2 bases, leaving 4 bases of the junction unmatched. This CDR3 spans 15 amino acids. CDR3 sequence: CASSFMGQNQETQYF. In nucleotides, the CDR3 is TGCGCCAGCAGCTTTATGGGACAGAACCAAGAGACCCAGTACTTC.